A selection of T cell receptor beta chains follows, all from one sample in a study of beta chain features in type 1 diabetes. The repertoire was sequenced with immunoSEQ multiplex PCR; TCRdb's copy has only in-frame clones and lacks some. Of about 370,000 clones in the sample, 8.5% to 10% are singletons; the top ten hold about 0.6%. The sequenced sample was central memory CD4+ T cells from blood. The receptors come from a man aged 25-40 years with type 1 diabetes. Each CDR3 is given with its conserved first and last residue. The D gene is left open where the match is weak. The size of a clone is reported for some rows only, either as once, few or many, or as a class for expanded clones.

v_gene: TRBV18
d_gene: TRBD1
j_gene: TRBJ2-7
abundance: few
CDR3aa: CASFSRTGSTYEQYF
CDR3nt: TGTGCCAGCTTCTCCCGGACAGGGTCAACCTACGAGCAGTACTTC

v_gene: TRBV6-1
d_gene: TRBD2
j_gene: TRBJ2-1
abundance: NA
CDR3aa: CASSETPGLATSEQFF
CDR3nt: TGTGCCAGCAGTGAGACTCCGGGACTAGCGACATCTGAGCAGTTCTTC

v_gene: TRBV5-1
d_gene: NA
j_gene: TRBJ2-5
abundance: NA
CDR3aa: CASSWAGGQETQYF
CDR3nt: TGCGCCAGCAGCTGGGCCGGGGGTCAAGAGACCCAGTACTTC

v_gene: TRBV19
d_gene: NA
j_gene: TRBJ2-2
abundance: many
CDR3aa: CASSPGLPNTGELFF
CDR3nt: TGTGCCAGTAGTCCAGGACTCCCGAACACCGGGGAGCTGTTTTTT

v_gene: TRBV7-2
d_gene: NA
j_gene: TRBJ2-5
abundance: NA
CDR3aa: CASSLEETAETQYF
CDR3nt: TGTGCCAGCAGCTTGGAGGAAACAGCAGAGACCCAGTACTTC

v_gene: TRBV7-3
d_gene: NA
j_gene: TRBJ1-1
abundance: NA
CDR3aa: CASSLHSGNTEAFF
CDR3nt: TGTGCCAGCAGCTTACATTCAGGGAACACTGAAGCTTTCTTT

v_gene: TRBV19
d_gene: NA
j_gene: TRBJ1-4
abundance: few
CDR3aa: CASSISGKEKLFF
CDR3nt: TGTGCCAGTAGTATTTCGGGGAAAGAAAAACTGTTTTTT

v_gene: TRBV6-6
d_gene: NA
j_gene: TRBJ2-3
abundance: NA
CDR3aa: CASSYATITDTQYF
CDR3nt: TGTGCCAGCAGTTACGCCACAATTACAGATACGCAGTATTTT

v_gene: TRBV28
d_gene: NA
j_gene: TRBJ2-7
abundance: NA
CDR3aa: CASRLNYEQYF
CDR3nt: TGTGCCAGCAGACTCAACTACGAGCAGTACTTC

v_gene: TRBV29-1
d_gene: NA
j_gene: TRBJ2-1
abundance: NA
CDR3aa: CSGRASWTYNEQFF
CDR3nt: TGCAGCGGGAGGGCTTCTTGGACCTACAATGAGCAGTTCTTC

v_gene: TRBV6-5
d_gene: NA
j_gene: TRBJ2-5
abundance: NA
CDR3aa: CASTRRETQYF
CDR3nt: TGTGCCAGCACCCGACGGGAGACCCAGTACTTC

v_gene: TRBV4-1
d_gene: NA
j_gene: TRBJ2-5
abundance: few
CDR3aa: CASSLSTNKNQETQYF
CDR3nt: TGCGCCAGCAGCCTCAGCACTAACAAGAACCAAGAGACCCAGTACTTC

v_gene: TRBV5-1
d_gene: NA
j_gene: TRBJ2-2
abundance: NA
CDR3aa: CASSFGTGYDTGELFF
CDR3nt: TGCGCCAGCAGCTTCGGAACAGGGTACGACACCGGGGAGCTGTTTTTT

v_gene: TRBV15
d_gene: NA
j_gene: TRBJ2-5
abundance: few
CDR3aa: CATSKGQETQYF
CDR3nt: TGTGCCACCAGTAAGGGTCAAGAGACCCAGTACTTC

v_gene: TRBV25-1
d_gene: TRBD1
j_gene: TRBJ2-7
abundance: few
CDR3aa: CASSLQGTDEQYF
CDR3nt: TGTGCCAGCAGCTTACAGGGGACCGACGAGCAGTACTTC

v_gene: TRBV5-1
d_gene: NA
j_gene: TRBJ1-1
abundance: NA
CDR3aa: CASSLAREAGRAEAFF
CDR3nt: TGCGCCAGCAGCTTGGCCCGCGAGGCAGGGAGGGCTGAAGCTTTCTTT

v_gene: TRBV5-1
d_gene: NA
j_gene: TRBJ2-6
abundance: few
CDR3aa: CASSFQGAPGANVLTF
CDR3nt: TGCGCCAGCAGCTTTCAGGGTGCCCCTGGGGCCAACGTCCTGACTTTC

v_gene: TRBV6-5
d_gene: NA
j_gene: TRBJ2-7
abundance: few
CDR3aa: CASSTGDVKGQYF
CDR3nt: TGTGCCAGCAGTACGGGGGACGTAAAAGGGCAGTACTTC

v_gene: TRBV4-2
d_gene: TRBD1
j_gene: TRBJ2-7
abundance: NA
CDR3aa: CASSRDRDVDEQYF
CDR3nt: TGTGCCAGCAGCCGGGACAGGGACGTCGACGAGCAGTACTTC

v_gene: TRBV7-3
d_gene: TRBD2
j_gene: TRBJ2-3
abundance: few
CDR3aa: CASSLTGLAGGKDTQYF
CDR3nt: TGTGCCAGCAGCTTAACGGGGCTAGCGGGAGGGAAAGATACGCAGTATTTT

v_gene: TRBV2
d_gene: TRBD1
j_gene: TRBJ2-7
abundance: few
CDR3aa: CATSGTGNEQYF
CDR3nt: TGTGCCACATCCGGGACAGGGAACGAGCAGTACTTC

v_gene: TRBV10-3
d_gene: NA
j_gene: TRBJ1-3
abundance: few
CDR3aa: CAINDRGLSSGNTIYF
CDR3nt: TGTGCCATCAACGATCGGGGGTTAAGCTCTGGAAACACCATATATTTT

v_gene: TRBV28
d_gene: NA
j_gene: TRBJ2-3
abundance: NA
CDR3aa: CASSSSSTDTQYF
CDR3nt: TGTGCCAGCAGTTCGAGCTCCACAGATACGCAGTATTTT

v_gene: TRBV19
d_gene: NA
j_gene: TRBJ2-2
abundance: NA
CDR3aa: CASSIGIGRAEWTGELFF
CDR3nt: TGTGCCAGTAGTATAGGTATAGGCCGCGCTGAGTGGACCGGGGAGCTGTTTTTT

v_gene: TRBV7-3
d_gene: TRBD1
j_gene: TRBJ2-3
abundance: NA
CDR3aa: CASSLAPTTGTGFYTQYF
CDR3nt: TGTGCCAGCAGCTTAGCGCCGACCACCGGGACAGGCTTTTATACGCAGTATTTT

v_gene: TRBV7-2
d_gene: TRBD2
j_gene: TRBJ2-1
abundance: NA
CDR3aa: CASSLGTSGRVNEQFF
CDR3nt: TGTGCCAGCAGCTTAGGGACTAGCGGGAGGGTAAATGAGCAGTTCTTC

v_gene: TRBV5-1
d_gene: NA
j_gene: TRBJ2-7
abundance: few
CDR3aa: CASSFLMTAYEQYF
CDR3nt: TGCGCCAGCAGCTTCCTGATGACAGCCTACGAGCAGTACTTC

v_gene: TRBV6-6
d_gene: TRBD2
j_gene: TRBJ2-7
abundance: NA
CDR3aa: CASRPGLAAYEQYF
CDR3nt: TGTGCCAGCAGGCCGGGACTAGCGGCCTACGAGCAGTACTTC

v_gene: TRBV7-2
d_gene: TRBD2
j_gene: TRBJ2-1
abundance: few
CDR3aa: CASSLALLAGNNEQFF
CDR3nt: TGTGCCAGCAGCTTAGCGCTTCTAGCGGGAAACAATGAGCAGTTCTTC

v_gene: TRBV19
d_gene: NA
j_gene: TRBJ1-5
abundance: few
CDR3aa: CASSIVISSGPQHF
CDR3nt: TGTGCCAGTAGTATAGTAATCTCAAGCGGGCCCCAGCATTTT

v_gene: TRBV7-9
d_gene: TRBD2
j_gene: TRBJ2-2
abundance: NA
CDR3aa: CASSSLGLAFSGEPFF
CDR3nt: TGTGCCAGCAGCTCACTGGGACTAGCGTTCTCCGGGGAGCCGTTTTTT